The 4 T cell receptor beta chains listed next were all sequenced from one sample in a study of CD8+ T cells in alopecia areata. In each case, RNA was isolated and then reverse transcribed into cDNA as the sequencing template. Repertoires were generated with immunoSEQ multiplex PCR, while TCRdb's copy carries only in-frame clones and drops some. This table has 170,000 or so clones, around three fifths appearing once. Treatment described: oral pan-JAK inhibitor, 5-10 mg twice daily. The starting material was CD4+ T cells sorted from blood, obtained at week 4, from a patient treated with tofacitinib. The receptors here all came from a human donor with alopecia areata.

This clone has just a few counts. This rearrangement joins TRBV7-2 to TRBJ2-7; D uncertain. The V and J ends lost 2 bases and 1 base respectively, with 9 bases between them. The CDR3 has 14 residues. Germline CDR1 SGHTA, CDR2 FQGNSA. CDR3 loop: CASSLLDLSYEQYF. CDR3 DNA sequence: TGTGCCAGCAGCTTATTAGATTTATCCTACGAGCAGTACTTC.

The genes are TRBV29-1 and TRBJ2-1; D may correspond to TRBD1 or TRBD2 (5 bases each). The CDR3 extends over 15 amino acids. V was trimmed by 2 bases and J by 4 bases, leaving 15 bases between them. The germline CDR1 and CDR2 sequences are SQVTM and ANQGSEA. CDR3 sequence reads: CSVEPRAGGYNEQFF. The CDR3 region has the DNA TGCAGCGTTGAACCCAGGGCTGGGGGATACAATGAGCAGTTCTTC.

The V call is TRBV29-1, the J call TRBJ2-3; perhaps TRBD1 as D (5 bases). The germline V gene has CDR1 SQVTM and CDR2 ANQGSEA. The V end lost 6 bases, the J end lost 2 bases, and 9 bases lay between the germline ends. The CDR3 has 12 amino acids. The DNA for the CDR3 is TGCAGCGTCAGGGAAAACACAGATACGCAGTATTTT. Translated, it gives CSVRENTDTQYF.

The chain couples TRBV29-1 to TRBJ2-1; a possible D gene is TRBD2 (6 bases). Trimming took off 5 bases at V and 6 bases at J, with 11 bases between the two ends. This CDR3 has 12 amino acids. CDR1 and CDR2 (germline): SQVTM, ANQGSEA. The CDR3 DNA reads TGCAGCGTTACACTAGCTAGCAATGAGCAGTTCTTC. This gives the protein CSVTLASNEQFF.